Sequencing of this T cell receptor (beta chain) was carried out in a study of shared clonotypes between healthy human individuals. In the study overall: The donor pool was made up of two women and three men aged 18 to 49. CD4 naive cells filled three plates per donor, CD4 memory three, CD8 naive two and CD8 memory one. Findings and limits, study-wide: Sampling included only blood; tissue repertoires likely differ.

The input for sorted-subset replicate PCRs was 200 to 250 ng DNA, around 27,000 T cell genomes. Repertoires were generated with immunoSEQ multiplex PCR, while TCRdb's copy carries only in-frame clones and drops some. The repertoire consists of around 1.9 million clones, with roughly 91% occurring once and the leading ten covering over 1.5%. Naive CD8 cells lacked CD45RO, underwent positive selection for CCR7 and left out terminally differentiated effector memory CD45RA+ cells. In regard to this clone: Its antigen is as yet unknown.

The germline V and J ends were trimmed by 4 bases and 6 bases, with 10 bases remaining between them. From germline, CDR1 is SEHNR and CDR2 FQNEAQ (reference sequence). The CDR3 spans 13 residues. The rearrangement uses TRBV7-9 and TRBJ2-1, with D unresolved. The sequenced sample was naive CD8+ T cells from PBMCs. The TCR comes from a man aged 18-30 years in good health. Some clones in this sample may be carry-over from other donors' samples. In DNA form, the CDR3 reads TGTGCCAGCAGCTCGAAGGGAATCAATGAGCAGTTCTTC. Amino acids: CASSSKGINEQFF. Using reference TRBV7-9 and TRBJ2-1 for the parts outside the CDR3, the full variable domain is DTGVSQNPRHKITKRGQNVTFRCDPISEHNRLYWYRQTLGQGPEFLTYFQNEAQLEKSRLLSDRFSAERPKGSFSTLEIQRTEQGDSAMYLCASSSKGINEQFFGPGTRLTVL.